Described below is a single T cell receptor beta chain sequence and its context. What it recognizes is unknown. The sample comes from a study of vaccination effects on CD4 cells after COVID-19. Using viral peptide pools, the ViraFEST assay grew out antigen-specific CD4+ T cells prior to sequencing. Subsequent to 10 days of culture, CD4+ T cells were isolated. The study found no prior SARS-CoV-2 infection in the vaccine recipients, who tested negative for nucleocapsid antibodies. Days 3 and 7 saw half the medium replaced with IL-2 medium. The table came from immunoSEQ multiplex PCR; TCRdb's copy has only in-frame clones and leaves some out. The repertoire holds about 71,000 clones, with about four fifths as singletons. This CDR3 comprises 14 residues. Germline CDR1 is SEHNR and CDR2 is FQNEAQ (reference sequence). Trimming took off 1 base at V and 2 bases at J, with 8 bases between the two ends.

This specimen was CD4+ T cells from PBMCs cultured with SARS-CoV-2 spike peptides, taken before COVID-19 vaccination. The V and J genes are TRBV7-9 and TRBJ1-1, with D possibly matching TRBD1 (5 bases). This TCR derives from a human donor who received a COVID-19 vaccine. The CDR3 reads CASSLGGSNTEAFF. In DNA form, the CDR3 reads TGTGCCAGCAGCTTAGGGGGCAGCAACACTGAAGCTTTCTTT.